This passage covers 3 T cell receptor beta chains from one sample sequenced in a study of control samples from healthy donors and cancer patients. Sequencing was performed with immunoSEQ multiplex PCR; in TCRdb, only in-frame clones are kept and a portion is missing. This table has 70,000 to 85,000 clones, 91% appearing once. The sequencing sample was made of blood. These receptors all come from a man in his forties or fifties in good health.

V usage is TRBV11-2 and J usage is TRBJ1-2; no clear D. Trimming left V 0 bases short and J 3 bases short, with 2 bases between. The CDR3 has 12 residues. Germline loops: CDR1 SGHAT, CDR2 FQNNGV. The CDR3 DNA reads TGTGCCAGCAGCTTAGACGACTATGGCTACACCTTC. Protein sequence: CASSLDDYGYTF.

The chain links TRBV5-1 to TRBJ2-1, with D perhaps matching TRBD1 or TRBD2 (5 bases each). Trimming pared 0 bases from V and 4 bases from J, leaving 5 bases between. The CDR3 runs 13 residues. Germline CDR1 SGHRS, CDR2 YFSETQ. The CDR3 DNA reads as TGCGCCAGCAGCTTGGGGGGGTACAATGAGCAGTTCTTC. The encoded protein is CASSLGGYNEQFF.

V is TRBV30 and J is TRBJ2-5; D not certain. Trimming took off 5 bases at V and 6 bases at J, with 13 bases between the two ends. Per the germline V gene, CDR1 is GTSNPN and CDR2 is SVGIG (reference sequence). The CDR3 sequence is 12 residues long. This chain's CDR3 is CAWGTGIQTQYF. For the CDR3, the DNA is TGTGCCTGGGGCACTGGGATCCAGACCCAGTACTTC.